This entry concerns a single T cell receptor beta chain. Additional DNA sequences in this sample encode the identical CDR3. The germline V gene encodes CDR1 MRHNA and CDR2 SNTAGT. The CDR3 is made up of 15 amino acids. V lost 3 bases and J lost 2; bases outside the gene matches: 1. The sample belongs to a study of control samples from healthy donors and cancer patients. The repertoire was sequenced with immunoSEQ multiplex PCR; TCRdb's copy has only in-frame clones and lacks some. The data contain 50,000 to 55,000 clones, roughly 96% of them singletons. The chain couples TRBV6-4 to TRBJ2-3, with TRBD2 matching 11 bases. The TCR comes from a man aged 25 to 40 in good health. The sample was blood. CDR3 nucleotides: TGTGCCAGCAGTGATAGCGGGAGGGCCACAGATACGCAGTATTTT. Translating it yields CASSDSGRATDTQYF.